This is a list of T cell receptor beta chains from one sample in a study of blood T cell repertoires in COVID-19. Produced via immunoSEQ multiplex PCR; TCRdb's table is partial and in-frame only. The sample contains some 340,000 clones, more than 90% of which appear only once. Sample: PBMCs or T cells enriched from blood (not recorded which). The receptors originated from a young woman who had been exposed to COVID-19. Each CDR3 is given with its conserved first and last residue. Fields, in order: D gene, J gene, clone size, V gene, CDR3 length, CDR3 DNA, CDR3 protein. The D gene is left open where the match is weak. Where a row states a size, it is once, few, many or the class of an expanded clone; other rows omit it.

D gene: .; J gene: TRBJ1-1; clone size: .; V gene: TRBV19; CDR3 length: 14; CDR3 DNA: TGTGCCAGTAGCAGGGGACTAGGGAACACTGAAGCTTTCTTT; CDR3 protein: CASSRGLGNTEAFF
D gene: TRBD1; J gene: TRBJ2-1; clone size: .; V gene: TRBV30; CDR3 length: 15; CDR3 DNA: TGTGCCTGGAGTGTACGGGGACAGCCTTACAATGAGCAGTTCTTC; CDR3 protein: CAWSVRGQPYNEQFF
D gene: .; J gene: TRBJ2-7; clone size: .; V gene: TRBV7-2; CDR3 length: 15; CDR3 DNA: TGTGCCAGCAGCCCCCAGGGTATCGCGTCCTACGAGCAGCACTTC; CDR3 protein: CASSPQGIASYEQHF
D gene: TRBD1; J gene: TRBJ1-1; clone size: .; V gene: TRBV4-1; CDR3 length: 14; CDR3 DNA: TGCGCCAGCAGCCGAAAAAGGACAGGGCTCGAAGCTTTCTTT; CDR3 protein: CASSRKRTGLEAFF
D gene: TRBD2; J gene: TRBJ2-3; clone size: .; V gene: TRBV5-1; CDR3 length: 14; CDR3 DNA: TGCGCCAGCAGCTTTGCGGGGGGGCGAGATACGCAGTATTTT; CDR3 protein: CASSFAGGRDTQYF
D gene: TRBD2; J gene: TRBJ2-3; clone size: .; V gene: TRBV9; CDR3 length: 19; CDR3 DNA: TGTGCCAGCAGCGGCCGAGAAGGACTAGCGGGGGTTGAAGCAGATACGCAGTATTTT; CDR3 protein: CASSGREGLAGVEADTQYF
D gene: TRBD1; J gene: TRBJ2-7; clone size: .; V gene: TRBV5-1; CDR3 length: 15; CDR3 DNA: TGCGCCAGCAGTTCACAGGGGACCCTCTCCTACGAGCAGTACTTC; CDR3 protein: CASSSQGTLSYEQYF
D gene: .; J gene: TRBJ2-1; clone size: .; V gene: TRBV5-1; CDR3 length: 17; CDR3 DNA: TGCGCCAGCAGCTTGGCACTTTCCGCGGGCGGTTACAATGAGCAGTTCTTC; CDR3 protein: CASSLALSAGGYNEQFF
D gene: .; J gene: TRBJ2-1; clone size: .; V gene: TRBV7-9; CDR3 length: 15; CDR3 DNA: TGTGCCAGCAGCTTGACTAGGCCATCGGACAATGAGCAGTTCTTC; CDR3 protein: CASSLTRPSDNEQFF
D gene: .; J gene: TRBJ1-5; clone size: .; V gene: TRBV5-4; CDR3 length: 12; CDR3 DNA: TGTGCCAGCAGCTTCTACAATCAGCCCCAGCATTTT; CDR3 protein: CASSFYNQPQHF
D gene: .; J gene: TRBJ2-2; clone size: .; V gene: TRBV5-1; CDR3 length: 16; CDR3 DNA: TGCGCCAGCAGCTTGGGAGGTCGGGTGCTCACCGGGGAGCTGTTTTTT; CDR3 protein: CASSLGGRVLTGELFF
D gene: .; J gene: TRBJ1-5; clone size: .; V gene: TRBV7-2; CDR3 length: 14; CDR3 DNA: TGTGCCAGCAGCTTGCAGGGTAGCAATCAGCCCCAGCATTTT; CDR3 protein: CASSLQGSNQPQHF
D gene: TRBD2; J gene: TRBJ2-1; clone size: .; V gene: TRBV27; CDR3 length: 20; CDR3 DNA: TGTGCCAGCAGTTTTACACCGGGACTAGCGGGGGGGCGTCGGTTGAATGAGCAGTTCTTC; CDR3 protein: CASSFTPGLAGGRRLNEQFF
D gene: .; J gene: TRBJ2-3; clone size: .; V gene: TRBV4-2; CDR3 length: 15; CDR3 DNA: TGTGCCAGCAGCCAAGGCCCACAGGGCACAGATACGCAGTATTTT; CDR3 protein: CASSQGPQGTDTQYF
D gene: TRBD1; J gene: TRBJ1-4; clone size: .; V gene: TRBV4-1; CDR3 length: 15; CDR3 DNA: TGCGCCAGCAGCGGACAGGGGGCCACTAATGAAAAACTGTTTTTT; CDR3 protein: CASSGQGATNEKLFF
D gene: .; J gene: TRBJ1-2; clone size: .; V gene: TRBV12-3/TRBV12-4; CDR3 length: 13; CDR3 DNA: TGTGCCAGCAGCTATCGCGGGAATTGGGGCTACACCTTC; CDR3 protein: CASSYRGNWGYTF
D gene: TRBD1; J gene: TRBJ2-7; clone size: .; V gene: TRBV7-9; CDR3 length: 16; CDR3 DNA: TGTGCCAGCAGCTTAACCCGACAGGGATTCTCCTACGAGCAGTACTTC; CDR3 protein: CASSLTRQGFSYEQYF
D gene: TRBD1; J gene: TRBJ1-5; clone size: .; V gene: TRBV7-3; CDR3 length: 14; CDR3 DNA: TGTGCCAGCAGCTTATCAGGGGGGAATCAGCCCCAGCATTTT; CDR3 protein: CASSLSGGNQPQHF
D gene: TRBD2; J gene: TRBJ2-1; clone size: .; V gene: TRBV5-1; CDR3 length: 16; CDR3 DNA: TGCGCCAGCAGCTTGGATGCTAGCGGAGAAGACAATGAGCAGTTCTTC; CDR3 protein: CASSLDASGEDNEQFF
D gene: TRBD1; J gene: TRBJ1-2; clone size: .; V gene: TRBV19; CDR3 length: 15; CDR3 DNA: TGTGCCAGCAGCCTGACAGGGGGCGTCGACTATGGCTACACCTTC; CDR3 protein: CASSLTGGVDYGYTF
D gene: .; J gene: TRBJ1-1; clone size: .; V gene: TRBV9; CDR3 length: 15; CDR3 DNA: TGTGCCAGCAGCGCCACAGGCGAAGGGAACACTGAAGCTTTCTTT; CDR3 protein: CASSATGEGNTEAFF
D gene: .; J gene: TRBJ1-5; clone size: .; V gene: TRBV19; CDR3 length: 15; CDR3 DNA: TGTGCCAGTAGTACTCTCTTGGAGAGCAATCAGCCCCAGCATTTT; CDR3 protein: CASSTLLESNQPQHF
D gene: TRBD2; J gene: TRBJ2-2; clone size: .; V gene: TRBV6-6; CDR3 length: 16; CDR3 DNA: TGTGCCAGCAGCCCGGTGGTAGCGGGGTGGACCGGGGAGCTGTTTTTT; CDR3 protein: CASSPVVAGWTGELFF
D gene: TRBD1; J gene: TRBJ1-2; clone size: .; V gene: TRBV19; CDR3 length: 15; CDR3 DNA: TGTGCCACCGAGGGGATACAGGGGACTAACTATGGCTACACCTTC; CDR3 protein: CATEGIQGTNYGYTF
D gene: .; J gene: TRBJ1-1; clone size: .; V gene: TRBV10-3; CDR3 length: 12; CDR3 DNA: TGTGCCATCAGTGTGGGGGCCACTGAAGCTTTCTTT; CDR3 protein: CAISVGATEAFF
D gene: .; J gene: TRBJ1-6; clone size: .; V gene: TRBV7-9; CDR3 length: 16; CDR3 DNA: TGTGCCAGCAGCTTCGGTGGGACTTTGGCCCGTTCACCCCTCCACTTT; CDR3 protein: CASSFGGTLARSPLHF
D gene: .; J gene: TRBJ1-2; clone size: .; V gene: TRBV6-6; CDR3 length: 15; CDR3 DNA: TGTGCCAGCAGTTACAGGCCCGGGAAGGGTTATGGCTACACCTTC; CDR3 protein: CASSYRPGKGYGYTF
D gene: TRBD1; J gene: TRBJ2-3; clone size: .; V gene: TRBV5-1; CDR3 length: 16; CDR3 DNA: TGCGCCAGCAGCTTGGTGGACAGGGGTAGCACAGATACGCAGTATTTT; CDR3 protein: CASSLVDRGSTDTQYF
D gene: .; J gene: TRBJ2-7; clone size: .; V gene: TRBV6-2/TRBV6-3; CDR3 length: 15; CDR3 DNA: TGTGCCAGCAGCCACCCCGACACAGCCTACTACGAGCAGTACTTC; CDR3 protein: CASSHPDTAYYEQYF
D gene: .; J gene: TRBJ2-5; clone size: once; V gene: TRBV6-1; CDR3 length: 14; CDR3 DNA: TGTGCCAGCAGTGAATCGGTTGGCCAAGAGACCCAGTACTTC; CDR3 protein: CASSESVGQETQYF
D gene: TRBD1; J gene: TRBJ1-1; clone size: .; V gene: TRBV10-3; CDR3 length: 17; CDR3 DNA: TGTGCCATCAAGCCCCTCCCCGGGACAGGGCTAAACACTGAAGCTTTCTTT; CDR3 protein: CAIKPLPGTGLNTEAFF
D gene: .; J gene: TRBJ1-6; clone size: .; V gene: TRBV7-9; CDR3 length: 16; CDR3 DNA: TGTGCCAGCAGCTTAGGTGCGGGGAACCCTAATTCACCCCTCCACTTT; CDR3 protein: CASSLGAGNPNSPLHF
D gene: .; J gene: TRBJ2-7; clone size: .; V gene: TRBV4-1; CDR3 length: 14; CDR3 DNA: TGCGCCAGCAGCCCCGGACAGCGGATCTACGAGCAGTACTTC; CDR3 protein: CASSPGQRIYEQYF
D gene: .; J gene: TRBJ2-3; clone size: few; V gene: TRBV5-1; CDR3 length: 17; CDR3 DNA: TGCGCCAGCAGCTTGGGGTTGGTCGGGAAGATCACAGATACGCAGTATTTT; CDR3 protein: CASSLGLVGKITDTQYF
D gene: TRBD1; J gene: TRBJ1-2; clone size: once; V gene: TRBV7-9; CDR3 length: 15; CDR3 DNA: TGTGCCAGCAGCTTAGAACAGGGGGTTGTCTATGGCTACACCTTC; CDR3 protein: CASSLEQGVVYGYTF
D gene: .; J gene: TRBJ2-7; clone size: once; V gene: TRBV9; CDR3 length: 14; CDR3 DNA: TGTGCCAGCAGCGTTAGTACAGGTCTCGACGAGCAGTACTTC; CDR3 protein: CASSVSTGLDEQYF
D gene: .; J gene: TRBJ1-1; clone size: .; V gene: TRBV6-2/TRBV6-3; CDR3 length: 13; CDR3 DNA: TGTGCCAGCAGTCTCCGGGACACATCTGAAGCTTTCTTT; CDR3 protein: CASSLRDTSEAFF
D gene: TRBD1; J gene: TRBJ1-1; clone size: once; V gene: TRBV5-1; CDR3 length: 14; CDR3 DNA: TGCGCCAGCAGCATGGACAGGGGTAACACTGAAGCTTTCTTT; CDR3 protein: CASSMDRGNTEAFF
D gene: .; J gene: TRBJ1-6; clone size: .; V gene: TRBV18; CDR3 length: 14; CDR3 DNA: TGTGCCAGCTCGCAGACGGGAATTAATTCACCCCTCCACTTT; CDR3 protein: CASSQTGINSPLHF
D gene: TRBD2; J gene: TRBJ2-3; clone size: many; V gene: TRBV6-2/TRBV6-3; CDR3 length: 17; CDR3 DNA: TGTGCCAGCAGTTACTCGAGACTAGCGGGGAGCACAGATACGCAGTATTTT; CDR3 protein: CASSYSRLAGSTDTQYF
D gene: TRBD1; J gene: TRBJ2-5; clone size: .; V gene: TRBV5-1; CDR3 length: 15; CDR3 DNA: TGCGCCAGCAGCCCAGGACAGGGAGGTGCTGAGACCCAGTACTTC; CDR3 protein: CASSPGQGGAETQYF
D gene: .; J gene: TRBJ1-2; clone size: .; V gene: TRBV12-3/TRBV12-4; CDR3 length: 12; CDR3 DNA: TGTGCCAGCAGTTTAGGCCTGGGCGGCTACACCTTC; CDR3 protein: CASSLGLGGYTF
D gene: .; J gene: TRBJ2-1; clone size: .; V gene: TRBV6-5; CDR3 length: 13; CDR3 DNA: TGTGCCAGCAGTTACCCCCACCCAGGGAAGCAGTTCTTC; CDR3 protein: CASSYPHPGKQFF
D gene: .; J gene: TRBJ1-6; clone size: .; V gene: TRBV27; CDR3 length: 13; CDR3 DNA: TGTGCCAGCAGTCTCCTGAGAAGTTCACCCCTCCACTTT; CDR3 protein: CASSLLRSSPLHF
D gene: .; J gene: TRBJ1-4; clone size: .; V gene: TRBV6-5; CDR3 length: 13; CDR3 DNA: TGTGCCAGCCGCAGCGAGTTTTTAGAAAAACTGTTTTTT; CDR3 protein: CASRSEFLEKLFF
D gene: TRBD1; J gene: TRBJ1-1; clone size: .; V gene: TRBV5-1; CDR3 length: 15; CDR3 DNA: TGCGCCAGCAATGAGGTACAGGGGGCAGGGACTGAAGCTTTCTTT; CDR3 protein: CASNEVQGAGTEAFF
D gene: .; J gene: TRBJ2-3; clone size: .; V gene: TRBV5-5; CDR3 length: 17; CDR3 DNA: TGTGCCAGCAGCTTGGAAATGGCAGGGTGGAGTGCAGATACGCAGTATTTT; CDR3 protein: CASSLEMAGWSADTQYF
D gene: .; J gene: TRBJ1-1; clone size: .; V gene: TRBV6-4; CDR3 length: 15; CDR3 DNA: TGTGCCAGCAGTGACTCTAGGGGCATGGGGACTGAAGCTTTCTTT; CDR3 protein: CASSDSRGMGTEAFF
D gene: TRBD1; J gene: TRBJ2-7; clone size: .; V gene: TRBV4-2; CDR3 length: 15; CDR3 DNA: TGTGCCAGCAGCCAAGTGATGCAGGGGGCGGGCGAGCAGTACTTC; CDR3 protein: CASSQVMQGAGEQYF
D gene: TRBD2; J gene: TRBJ2-3; clone size: .; V gene: TRBV12-5; CDR3 length: 13; CDR3 DNA: TGTGCTAGTGAGCGGGGGGGAACAGATACGCAGTATTTT; CDR3 protein: CASERGGTDTQYF
D gene: .; J gene: TRBJ2-3; clone size: .; V gene: TRBV7-6; CDR3 length: 14; CDR3 DNA: TGTGCCAGCAGTCGTGACGCGGCGACAGATACGCAGTATTTT; CDR3 protein: CASSRDAATDTQYF
D gene: TRBD1; J gene: TRBJ1-2; clone size: .; V gene: TRBV13; CDR3 length: 14; CDR3 DNA: TGTGCCAGCAGCTTTACAGGGGAATTCTATGGCTACACCTTC; CDR3 protein: CASSFTGEFYGYTF
D gene: .; J gene: TRBJ1-1; clone size: .; V gene: TRBV7-9; CDR3 length: 13; CDR3 DNA: TGTGCCAGCAGTACTACCCCGAACACTGAAGCTTTCTTT; CDR3 protein: CASSTTPNTEAFF
D gene: .; J gene: TRBJ1-5; clone size: .; V gene: TRBV11-3; CDR3 length: 13; CDR3 DNA: TGTGCCAGCAGCTGGGCAGGCAGGAAGCCCCAGCATTTT; CDR3 protein: CASSWAGRKPQHF
D gene: .; J gene: TRBJ2-7; clone size: .; V gene: TRBV11-2; CDR3 length: 15; CDR3 DNA: TGTGCCAGCAGCTTTTGGCAGGGTAGTGACTACGAGCAGTACTTC; CDR3 protein: CASSFWQGSDYEQYF
D gene: .; J gene: TRBJ1-1; clone size: .; V gene: TRBV6-4; CDR3 length: 12; CDR3 DNA: TGTGCCAGCAGTGACTCCGGTAGTGAAGCTTTCTTT; CDR3 protein: CASSDSGSEAFF
D gene: TRBD1; J gene: TRBJ1-2; clone size: .; V gene: TRBV13; CDR3 length: 16; CDR3 DNA: TGTGCCAGCAGCTTAGGGTGGACAGGGGGCGGCTATGGCTACACCTTC; CDR3 protein: CASSLGWTGGGYGYTF
D gene: .; J gene: TRBJ2-2; clone size: .; V gene: TRBV5-4; CDR3 length: 13; CDR3 DNA: TGTGCCAGCAGCCGCGAGTACACCGGGGAGCTGTTTTTT; CDR3 protein: CASSREYTGELFF
D gene: .; J gene: TRBJ2-1; clone size: .; V gene: TRBV13; CDR3 length: 15; CDR3 DNA: TGTGCCAGCAGCTTAGACGGGGGGCAATACAATGAGCAGTTCTTC; CDR3 protein: CASSLDGGQYNEQFF